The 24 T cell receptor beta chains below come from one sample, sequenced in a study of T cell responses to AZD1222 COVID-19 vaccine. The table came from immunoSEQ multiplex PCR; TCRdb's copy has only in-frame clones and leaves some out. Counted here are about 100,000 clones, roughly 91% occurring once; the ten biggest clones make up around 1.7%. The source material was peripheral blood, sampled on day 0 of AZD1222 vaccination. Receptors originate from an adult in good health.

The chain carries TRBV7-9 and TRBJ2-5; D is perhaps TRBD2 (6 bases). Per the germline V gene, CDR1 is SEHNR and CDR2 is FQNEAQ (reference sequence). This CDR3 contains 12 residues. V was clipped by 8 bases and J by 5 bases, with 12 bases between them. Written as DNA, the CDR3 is TGTGCCAGCGGTATAGGAGGGGAGACCCAGTACTTC. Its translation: CASGIGGETQYF.

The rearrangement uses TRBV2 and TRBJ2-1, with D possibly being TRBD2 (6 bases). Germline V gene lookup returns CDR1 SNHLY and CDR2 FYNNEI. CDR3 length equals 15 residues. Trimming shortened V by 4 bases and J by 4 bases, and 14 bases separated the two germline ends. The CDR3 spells CASSVTRLEYNEQFF. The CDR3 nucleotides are TGTGCCAGCAGTGTGACGAGACTAGAGTACAATGAGCAGTTCTTC.

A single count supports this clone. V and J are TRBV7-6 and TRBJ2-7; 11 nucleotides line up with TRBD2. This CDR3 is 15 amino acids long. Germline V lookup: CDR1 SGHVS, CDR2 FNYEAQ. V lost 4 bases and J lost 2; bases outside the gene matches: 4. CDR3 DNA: TGTGCCAGCAGCTCGCTAGCGGGAGGCACCTACGAGCAGTACTTC. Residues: CASSSLAGGTYEQYF.

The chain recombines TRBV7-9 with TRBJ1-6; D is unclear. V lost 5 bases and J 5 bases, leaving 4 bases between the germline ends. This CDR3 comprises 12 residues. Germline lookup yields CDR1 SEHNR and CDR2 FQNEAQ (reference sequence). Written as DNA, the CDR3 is TGTGCCAGCAGCCTTAATAATTCACCCCTCCACTTT. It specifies CASSLNNSPLHF.

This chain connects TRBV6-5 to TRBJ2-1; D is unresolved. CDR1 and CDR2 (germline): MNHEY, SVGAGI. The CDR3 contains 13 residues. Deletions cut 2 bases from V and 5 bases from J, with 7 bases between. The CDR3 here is CASSYNLDNEQFF. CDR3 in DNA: TGTGCCAGCAGTTACAACCTAGACAATGAGCAGTTCTTC.

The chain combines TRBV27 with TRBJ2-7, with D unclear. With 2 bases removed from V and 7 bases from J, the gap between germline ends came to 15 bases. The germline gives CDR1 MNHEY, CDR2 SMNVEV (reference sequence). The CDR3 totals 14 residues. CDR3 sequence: CASSLRAGPREQYF. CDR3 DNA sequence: TGTGCCAGCAGTTTAAGGGCAGGCCCTAGGGAGCAGTACTTC.

CDR3 bases: TGTGCCACCAGCAGAGACGACAGGGGGTTACACTCCTACAATGAGCAGTTCTTC. It codes for CATSRDDRGLHSYNEQFF. The chain links TRBV15 to TRBJ2-1; 9 bases agree with TRBD1. Losses at the gene ends were 0 bases for V and 0 bases for J; bases not matched to a gene: 6. The length of the CDR3 is 18 residues. Germline CDR1 LNHNV, CDR2 YYDKDF (reference sequence).

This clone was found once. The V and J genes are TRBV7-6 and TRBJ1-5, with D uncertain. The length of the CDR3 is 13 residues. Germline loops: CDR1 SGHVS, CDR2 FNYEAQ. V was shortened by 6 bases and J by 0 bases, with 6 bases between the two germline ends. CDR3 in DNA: TGTGCCAGCAGTGTTAATAGCAATCAGCCCCAGCATTTT. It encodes CASSVNSNQPQHF.

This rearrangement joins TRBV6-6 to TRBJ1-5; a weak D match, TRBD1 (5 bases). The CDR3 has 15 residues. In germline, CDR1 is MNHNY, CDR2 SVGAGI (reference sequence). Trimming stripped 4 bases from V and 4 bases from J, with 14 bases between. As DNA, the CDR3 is TGTGCCAGCAGTTTCCCCCCGGACACAAATCAGCCCCAGCATTTT. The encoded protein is CASSFPPDTNQPQHF.

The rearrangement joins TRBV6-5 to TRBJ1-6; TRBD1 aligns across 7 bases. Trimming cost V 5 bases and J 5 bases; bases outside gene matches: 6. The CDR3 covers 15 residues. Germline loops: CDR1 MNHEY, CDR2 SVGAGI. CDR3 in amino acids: CASSNRQGHNSPLHF. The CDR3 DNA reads TGTGCCAGCAGTAACCGACAGGGTCATAATTCACCCCTCCACTTT.

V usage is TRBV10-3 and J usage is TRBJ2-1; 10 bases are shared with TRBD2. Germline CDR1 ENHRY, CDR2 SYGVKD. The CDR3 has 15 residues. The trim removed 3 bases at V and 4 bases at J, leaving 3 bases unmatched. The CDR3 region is CAISEGTSEYNEQFF. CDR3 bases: TGTGCCATCAGTGAAGGGACTAGCGAGTACAATGAGCAGTTCTTC.

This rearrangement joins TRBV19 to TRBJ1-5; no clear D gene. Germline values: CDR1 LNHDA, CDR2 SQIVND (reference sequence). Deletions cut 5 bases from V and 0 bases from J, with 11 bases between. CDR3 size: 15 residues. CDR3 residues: CASSAPVNSNQPQHF. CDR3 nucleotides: TGTGCCAGTAGTGCGCCCGTAAATAGCAATCAGCCCCAGCATTTT.

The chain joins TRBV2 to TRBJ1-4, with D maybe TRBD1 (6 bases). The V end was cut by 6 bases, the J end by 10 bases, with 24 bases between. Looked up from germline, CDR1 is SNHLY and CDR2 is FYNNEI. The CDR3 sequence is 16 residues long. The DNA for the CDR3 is TGTGCCAGCAGAAGAGACCGGACAGACCTAATGAGAAAACTGTTTTTT. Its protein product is CASRRDRTDLMRKLFF.

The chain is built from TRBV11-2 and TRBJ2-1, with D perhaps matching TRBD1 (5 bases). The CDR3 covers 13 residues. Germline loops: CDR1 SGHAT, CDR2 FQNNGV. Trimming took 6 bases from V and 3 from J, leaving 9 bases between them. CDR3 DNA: TGTGCCAGCAGTAGACAGAGCTACAATGAGCAGTTCTTC. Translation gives CASSRQSYNEQFF.

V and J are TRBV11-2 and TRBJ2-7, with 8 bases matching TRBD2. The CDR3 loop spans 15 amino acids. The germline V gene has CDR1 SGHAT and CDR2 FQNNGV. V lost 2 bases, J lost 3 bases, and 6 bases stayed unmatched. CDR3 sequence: CASSLFRTSSYEQYF. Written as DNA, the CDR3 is TGTGCCAGCAGCTTATTCCGGACTAGCAGCTACGAGCAGTACTTC.

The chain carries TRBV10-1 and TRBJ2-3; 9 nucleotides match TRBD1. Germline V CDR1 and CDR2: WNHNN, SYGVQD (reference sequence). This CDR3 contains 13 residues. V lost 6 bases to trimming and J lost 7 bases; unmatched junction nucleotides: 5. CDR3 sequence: CASSNDRGNTQYF. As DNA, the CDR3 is TGCGCCAGCAGCAACGACAGGGGGAATACGCAGTATTTT.

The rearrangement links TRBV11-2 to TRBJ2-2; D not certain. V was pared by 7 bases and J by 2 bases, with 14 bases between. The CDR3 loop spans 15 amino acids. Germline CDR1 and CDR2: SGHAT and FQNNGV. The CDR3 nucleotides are TGTGCCAGCACCAGCGCGACAACTAACACCGGGGAGCTGTTTTTT. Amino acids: CASTSATTNTGELFF.

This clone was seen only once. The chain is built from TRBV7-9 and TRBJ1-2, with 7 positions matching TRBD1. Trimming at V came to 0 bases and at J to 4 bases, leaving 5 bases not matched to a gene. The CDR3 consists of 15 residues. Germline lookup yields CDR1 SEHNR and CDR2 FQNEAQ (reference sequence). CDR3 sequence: CASSLAEAGGYGYTF. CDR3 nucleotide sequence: TGTGCCAGCAGCTTAGCGGAGGCAGGGGGCTATGGCTACACCTTC.

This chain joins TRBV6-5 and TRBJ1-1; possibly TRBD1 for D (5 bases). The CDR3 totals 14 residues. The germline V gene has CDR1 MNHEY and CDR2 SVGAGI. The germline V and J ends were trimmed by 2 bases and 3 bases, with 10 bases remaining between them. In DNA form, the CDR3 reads TGTGCCAGCAGTTACCGGGACCCCGACACTGAAGCTTTCTTT. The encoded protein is CASSYRDPDTEAFF.

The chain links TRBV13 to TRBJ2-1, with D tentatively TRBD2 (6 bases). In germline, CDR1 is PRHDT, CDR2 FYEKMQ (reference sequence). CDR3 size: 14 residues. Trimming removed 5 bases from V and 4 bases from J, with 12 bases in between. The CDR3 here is CASSPPDYYNEQFF. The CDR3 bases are TGTGCCAGCAGCCCCCCGGACTATTACAATGAGCAGTTCTTC.

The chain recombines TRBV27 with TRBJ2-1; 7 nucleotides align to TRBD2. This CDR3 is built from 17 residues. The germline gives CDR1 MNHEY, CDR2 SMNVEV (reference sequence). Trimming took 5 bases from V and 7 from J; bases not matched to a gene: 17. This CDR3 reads CASSPDFRGRAQNEQFF. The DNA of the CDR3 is TGTGCCAGCAGTCCCGACTTTCGGGGGAGGGCCCAAAATGAGCAGTTCTTC.

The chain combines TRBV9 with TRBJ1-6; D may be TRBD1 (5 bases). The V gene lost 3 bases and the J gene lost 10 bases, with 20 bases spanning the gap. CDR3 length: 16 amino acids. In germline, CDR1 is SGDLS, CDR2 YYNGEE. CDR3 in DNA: TGTGCCAGCAGCGCCCAGTCGGAGGGCGCAGGGTCACCCCTCCACTTT. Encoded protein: CASSAQSEGAGSPLHF.

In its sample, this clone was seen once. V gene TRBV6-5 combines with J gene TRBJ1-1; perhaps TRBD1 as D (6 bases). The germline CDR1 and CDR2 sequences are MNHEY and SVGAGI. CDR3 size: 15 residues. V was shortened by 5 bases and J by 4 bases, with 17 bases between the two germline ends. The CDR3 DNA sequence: TGTGCCAGCAGTCCACAGTCAGGGGCGCGCACTGAAGCTTTCTTT. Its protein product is CASSPQSGARTEAFF.

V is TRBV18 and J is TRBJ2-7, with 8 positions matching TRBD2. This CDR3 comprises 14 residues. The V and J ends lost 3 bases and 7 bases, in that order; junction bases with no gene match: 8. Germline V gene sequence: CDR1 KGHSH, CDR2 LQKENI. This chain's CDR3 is CASSPAPGGGEQYF. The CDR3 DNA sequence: TGTGCCAGCTCACCCGCCCCGGGAGGGGGTGAGCAGTACTTC.